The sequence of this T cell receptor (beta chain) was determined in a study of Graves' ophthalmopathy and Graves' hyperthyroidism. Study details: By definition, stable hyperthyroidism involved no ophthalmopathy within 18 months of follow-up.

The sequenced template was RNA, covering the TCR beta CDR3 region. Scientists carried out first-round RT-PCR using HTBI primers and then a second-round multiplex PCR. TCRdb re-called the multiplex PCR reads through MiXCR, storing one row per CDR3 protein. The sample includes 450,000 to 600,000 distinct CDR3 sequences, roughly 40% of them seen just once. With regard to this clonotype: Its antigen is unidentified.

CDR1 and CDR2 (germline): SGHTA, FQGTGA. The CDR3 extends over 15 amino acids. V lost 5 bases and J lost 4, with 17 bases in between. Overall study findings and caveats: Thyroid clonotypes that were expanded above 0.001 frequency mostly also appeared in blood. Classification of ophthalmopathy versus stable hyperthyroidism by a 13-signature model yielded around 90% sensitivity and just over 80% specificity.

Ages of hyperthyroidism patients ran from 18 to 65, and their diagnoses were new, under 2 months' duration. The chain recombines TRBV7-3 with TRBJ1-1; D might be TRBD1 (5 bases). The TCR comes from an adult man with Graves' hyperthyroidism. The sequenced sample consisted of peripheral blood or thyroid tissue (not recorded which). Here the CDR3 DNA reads TGTGCCAGCAGCATCGTGGCTAGCGGGGGCACTGAAGCTTTCTTT. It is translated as CASSIVASGGTEAFF.